What follows describes a single T cell receptor beta chain. The CDR3 contains 15 residues. Germline CDR1 and CDR2: SGHTA and FQGNSA. Trimming shortened V by 1 base and J by 2 bases, and 11 bases separated the two germline ends. The repertoire was sequenced with immunoSEQ multiplex PCR; TCRdb's copy has only in-frame clones and lacks some. The sample records about 40,000 clones, about 91% being singletons. This record comes from a study of OX40 agonist ivuxolimab in advanced cancers. As for the study in general: Each patient was given ivuxolimab into a vein every 2 weeks, at 0.01 to 10 mg/kg. From roughly 20 to 85 years was the age range, with a mean of 60 years, and over 70% were male.

The sample in question was CD4+ or CD8+ T cells sorted from blood, obtained in a trial of the OX40 agonist ivuxolimab. The chain carries TRBV7-2 and TRBJ2-5, with D possibly matching TRBD2 (5 bases). This sequence originates from an adult with an advanced solid tumor such as melanoma, head and neck, liver or kidney cancer. This chain's CDR3 is CASSLGISAQETQYF. The CDR3 coding sequence is TGTGCCAGCAGCTTAGGGATTAGCGCACAAGAGACCCAGTACTTC. The full variable domain, rest sourced from reference TRBV7-2 and TRBJ2-5, is GAGVSQSPSNKVTEKGKDVELRCDPISGHTALYWYRQSLGQGLEFLIYFQGNSAPDKSGLPSDRFSAERTGGSVSTLTIQRTQQEDSAVYLCASSLGISAQETQYFGPGTRLLVL.